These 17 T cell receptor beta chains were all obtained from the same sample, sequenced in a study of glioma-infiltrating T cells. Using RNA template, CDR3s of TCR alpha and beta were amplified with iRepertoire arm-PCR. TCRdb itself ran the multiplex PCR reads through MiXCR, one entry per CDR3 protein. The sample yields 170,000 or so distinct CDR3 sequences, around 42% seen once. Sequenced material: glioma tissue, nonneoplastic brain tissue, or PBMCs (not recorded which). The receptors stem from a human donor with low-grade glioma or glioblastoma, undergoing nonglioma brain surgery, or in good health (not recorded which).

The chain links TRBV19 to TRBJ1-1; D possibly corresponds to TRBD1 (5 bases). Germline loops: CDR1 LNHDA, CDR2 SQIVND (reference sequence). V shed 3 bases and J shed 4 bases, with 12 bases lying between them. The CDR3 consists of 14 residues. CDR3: CASSIRGPITEAFF. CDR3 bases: TGTGCCAGTAGTATCCGGGGCCCAATCACTGAAGCTTTCTTT. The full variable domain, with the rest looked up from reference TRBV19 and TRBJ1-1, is DGGITQSPKYLFRKEGQNVTLSCEQNLNHDAMYWYRQDPGQGLRLIYYSQIVNDFQKGDIAEGYSVSREKKESFPLTVTSAQKNPTAFYLCASSIRGPITEAFFGQGTRLTVV.

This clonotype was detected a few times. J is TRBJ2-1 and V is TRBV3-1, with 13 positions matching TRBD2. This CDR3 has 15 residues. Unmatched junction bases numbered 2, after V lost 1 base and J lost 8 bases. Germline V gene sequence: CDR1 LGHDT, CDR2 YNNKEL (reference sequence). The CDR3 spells CASSQGTSGRYEQFF. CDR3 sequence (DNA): TGTGCCAGCAGCCAAGGGACTAGCGGGAGATATGAGCAGTTCTTC.

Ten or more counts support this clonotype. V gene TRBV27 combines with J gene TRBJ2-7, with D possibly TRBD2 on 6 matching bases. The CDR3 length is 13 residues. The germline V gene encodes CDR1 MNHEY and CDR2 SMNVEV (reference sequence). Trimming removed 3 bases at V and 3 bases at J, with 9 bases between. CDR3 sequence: CASSFRESYEQYF. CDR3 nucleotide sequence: TGTGCCAGCAGTTTCCGGGAGAGCTACGAGCAGTACTTC.

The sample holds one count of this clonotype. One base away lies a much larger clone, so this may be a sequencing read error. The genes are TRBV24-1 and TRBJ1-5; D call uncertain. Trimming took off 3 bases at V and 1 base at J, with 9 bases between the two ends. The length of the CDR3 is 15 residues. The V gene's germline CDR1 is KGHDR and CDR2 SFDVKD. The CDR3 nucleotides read TGTGCCACCAGTGATCGAGGAAAGAGCAATCAGCCCCAGCATTTT. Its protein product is CATSDRGKSNQPQHF.

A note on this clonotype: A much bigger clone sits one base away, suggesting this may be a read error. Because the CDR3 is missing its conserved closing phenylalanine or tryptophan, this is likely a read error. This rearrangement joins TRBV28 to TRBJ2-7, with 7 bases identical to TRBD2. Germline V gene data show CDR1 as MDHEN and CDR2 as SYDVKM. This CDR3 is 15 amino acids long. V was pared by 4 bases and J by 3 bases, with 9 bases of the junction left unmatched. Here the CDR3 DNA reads TGTGCCAGCAGTTCAACCGGGACTAAAAACTACGAGCAGTACCTC. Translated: CASSSTGTKNYEQYL.

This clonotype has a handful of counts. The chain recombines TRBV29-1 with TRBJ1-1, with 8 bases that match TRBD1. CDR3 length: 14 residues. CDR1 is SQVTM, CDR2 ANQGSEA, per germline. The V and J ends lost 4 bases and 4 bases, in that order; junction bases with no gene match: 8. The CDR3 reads CSVVFGQGITEAFF. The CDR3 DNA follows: TGCAGCGTTGTTTTTGGACAGGGTATCACTGAAGCTTTCTTT.

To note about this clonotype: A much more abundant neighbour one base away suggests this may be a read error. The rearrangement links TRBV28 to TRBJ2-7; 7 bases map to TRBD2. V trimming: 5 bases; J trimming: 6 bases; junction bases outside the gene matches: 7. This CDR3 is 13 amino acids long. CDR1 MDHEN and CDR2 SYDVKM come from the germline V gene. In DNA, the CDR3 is TGTGCCAGCAGTCGGGAGGCGGTAGGCGAGCAGTACTTC. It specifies CASSREAVGEQYF.

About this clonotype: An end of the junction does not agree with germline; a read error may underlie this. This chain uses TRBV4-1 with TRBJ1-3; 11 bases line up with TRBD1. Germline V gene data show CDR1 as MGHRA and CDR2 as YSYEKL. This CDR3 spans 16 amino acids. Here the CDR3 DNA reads TGCGCCAGCAGCTACTACGGACAGGGGGCAAGAAACACCATGTATTTT. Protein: CASSYYGQGARNTMYF.

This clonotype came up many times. The CDR3 sequence: CAISVTGDGSPLHF. The CDR3 bases are TGTGCCATCAGTGTCACAGGGGATGGTTCACCCCTCCACTTT. This rearrangement joins TRBV10-3 to TRBJ1-6; 7 bases fit TRBD1. Germline V CDR1 and CDR2: ENHRY, SYGVKD. V shed 4 bases and J 9 bases; nucleotides not matched to a gene: 6. The CDR3 is 14 amino acids.

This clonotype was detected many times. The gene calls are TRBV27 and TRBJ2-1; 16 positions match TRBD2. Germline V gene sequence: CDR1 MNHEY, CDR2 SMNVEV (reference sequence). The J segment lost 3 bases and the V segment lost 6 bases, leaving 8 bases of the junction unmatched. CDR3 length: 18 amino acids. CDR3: CASRGLAGGPRVYNEQFF. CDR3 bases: TGTGCCAGCAGGGGACTAGCGGGAGGGCCACGGGTCTACAATGAGCAGTTCTTC.

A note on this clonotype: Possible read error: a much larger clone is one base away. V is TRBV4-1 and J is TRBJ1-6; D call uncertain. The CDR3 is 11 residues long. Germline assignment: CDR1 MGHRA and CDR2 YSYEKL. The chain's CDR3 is CARSQSGSLHF. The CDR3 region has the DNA TGCGCCAGAAGCCAGTCAGGCTCCCTCCACTTT.

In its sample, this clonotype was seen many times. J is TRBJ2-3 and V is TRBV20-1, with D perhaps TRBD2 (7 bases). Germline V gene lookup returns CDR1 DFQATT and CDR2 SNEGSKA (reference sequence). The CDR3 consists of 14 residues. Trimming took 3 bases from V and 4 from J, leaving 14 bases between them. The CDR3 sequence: CSARGWGGPDTQYF. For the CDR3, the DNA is TGCAGTGCTAGGGGTTGGGGGGGGCCAGATACGCAGTATTTT.

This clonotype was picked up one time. CDR3 sequence: CAISALSGTDIETQYF. The CDR3 DNA reads as TGTGCCATCAGTGCTTTGAGCGGGACGGATATAGAGACCCAGTACTTC. This rearrangement joins TRBV10-3 to TRBJ2-5; 7 bases are a match to TRBD2. Trimming removed 4 bases from V and 4 bases from J; junction bases left unmatched: 12. The length of the CDR3 is 16 residues. Looked up from germline, CDR1 is ENHRY and CDR2 is SYGVKD.

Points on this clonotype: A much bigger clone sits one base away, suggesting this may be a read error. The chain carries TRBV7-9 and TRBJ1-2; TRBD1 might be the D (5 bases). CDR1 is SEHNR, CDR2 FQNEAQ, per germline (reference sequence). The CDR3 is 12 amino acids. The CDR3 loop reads CAGSLGDRGYTF. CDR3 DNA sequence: TGTGCCGGCAGCTTAGGAGACAGAGGCTACACCTTC.

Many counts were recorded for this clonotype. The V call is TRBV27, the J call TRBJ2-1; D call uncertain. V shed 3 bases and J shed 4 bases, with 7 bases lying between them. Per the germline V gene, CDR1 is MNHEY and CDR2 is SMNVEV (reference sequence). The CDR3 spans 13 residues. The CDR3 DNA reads TGTGCCAGCAGTTTCTCTGGGTACAATGAGCAGTTCTTC. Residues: CASSFSGYNEQFF.

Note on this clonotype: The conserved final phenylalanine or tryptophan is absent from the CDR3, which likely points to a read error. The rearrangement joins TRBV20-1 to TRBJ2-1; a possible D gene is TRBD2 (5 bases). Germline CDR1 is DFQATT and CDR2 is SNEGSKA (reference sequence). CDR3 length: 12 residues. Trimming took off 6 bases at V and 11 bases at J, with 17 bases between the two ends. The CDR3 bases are TGCAGTGCCCCGAGCGGAGGCGTTAAGCAGTTCTCC. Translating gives CSAPSGGVKQFS.

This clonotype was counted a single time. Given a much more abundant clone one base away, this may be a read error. The CDR3 DNA reads as TGTGCCAGCAGCGGGACAGTAAAATACGAGCAGTACTTC. Its protein is CASSGTVKYEQYF. The rearrangement joins TRBV6-1 to TRBJ2-7; 7 bases fit TRBD1. V was clipped by 6 bases and J by 4 bases; unmatched bases: 6. Per the germline V gene, CDR1 is MNHNS and CDR2 is SASEGT. The CDR3 length is 13 residues.